This passage covers 24 T cell receptor beta chains from one sample sequenced in a study of T-cell reconstitution after alpha-beta-depleted transplantation in children. The library targeted TCRbeta and was prepared with unique molecular identifiers. MiXCR was run by TCRdb on the PCR reads, yielding one entry per CDR3 protein. The sample consists of a few hundred thousand distinct CDR3 sequences, 10% to 13% of them appearing once. The sample here was PBMCs from the stem cell graft donor, taken from the stem cell graft. Receptor source: a human donor who donated a stem cell graft to a child with acute lymphoblastic leukemia.

The V and J genes are TRBV7-9 and TRBJ1-5, with a possible D match to TRBD1 (5 bases). CDR3 size: 15 residues. V lost 7 bases, J lost 2 bases, and 15 bases lay in between. Germline V gene sequence: CDR1 SEHNR, CDR2 FQNEAQ (reference sequence). In nucleotides, the CDR3 is TGTGCCAGCATCGCCCCGAAGGGGTGCAATCAGCCCCAGCATTTT. Translating it yields CASIAPKGCNQPQHF. Drawing the rest from reference TRBV7-9 and TRBJ1-5, the complete variable domain is DTGVSQNPRHKITKRGQNVTFRCDPISEHNRLYWYRQTLGQGPEFLTYFQNEAQLEKSRLLSDRFSAERPKGSFSTLEIQRTEQGDSAMYLCASIAPKGCNQPQHFGDGTRLSIL.

This clonotype was counted many times. The genes are TRBV27 and TRBJ2-3; 10 nucleotides agree with TRBD2. Per the germline V gene, CDR1 is MNHEY and CDR2 is SMNVEV (reference sequence). Unmatched junction bases numbered 11, after V lost 8 bases and J lost 6 bases. The CDR3 loop spans 15 amino acids. In DNA form, the CDR3 reads TGTGCCAGCCGCCCTCTTCGACTAGCGGGCGATACGCAGTATTTT. Translating it yields CASRPLRLAGDTQYF.

This clonotype was detected only a few times. V gene TRBV7-8 combines with J gene TRBJ1-4, with TRBD1 as a possible D gene (5 bases). The V and J ends lost 0 bases and 3 bases respectively, with 11 bases between them. This CDR3 has 16 residues. Germline-derived CDR1 and CDR2 are SGHVS and FQNEAQ. The chain's CDR3 is CASSLALPGANEKLFF. DNA of the CDR3: TGTGCCAGCAGCTTAGCTCTCCCGGGGGCTAATGAAAAACTGTTTTTT.

This clonotype was observed a handful of times. The rearrangement links TRBV7-2 to TRBJ2-7; 7 bases align to TRBD2. The CDR3 runs to 15 residues. Trimming at V came to 2 bases and at J to 2 bases, leaving 6 bases not matched to a gene. Germline CDR1 and CDR2: SGHTA and FQGNSA. The CDR3 nucleotides are TGTGCCAGCAGCTTACGGCGGGAGAGTCCCTACGAGCAGTACTTC. This translates into CASSLRRESPYEQYF.

In its sample, this clonotype was seen a few times. The CDR3 is CASSFLGSSTDTQYF. In DNA, the CDR3 is TGTGCCAGCAGTTTTTTAGGGAGCAGCACAGATACGCAGTATTTT. The rearrangement uses TRBV27 and TRBJ2-3, with TRBD2 as a possible D gene (5 bases). Trimming shortened V by 3 bases and J by 0 bases, and 10 bases separated the two germline ends. Germline loops: CDR1 MNHEY, CDR2 SMNVEV (reference sequence). This CDR3 has 15 residues.

The rearrangement joins TRBV12-3 or TRBV12-4 to TRBJ2-1; 7 nucleotides agree with TRBD1. The CDR3 covers 12 residues. J lost 10 bases, V lost 6 bases, and 6 bases had no gene match. CDR3 in amino acids: CASRTYRGEQFF. In DNA, the CDR3 is TGTGCCAGCAGAACGTACAGGGGAGAGCAGTTCTTC.

This clonotype was detected only a few times. The gene calls are TRBV5-8 and TRBJ2-1; D is unresolved. Germline CDR1 reads SGHTS; CDR2 reads YDEGEE. The CDR3 has 12 residues. The V end was cut by 0 bases, the J end by 9 bases, with 7 bases between. This CDR3 reads CASSLDSTEQFF. For the CDR3, the DNA is TGTGCCAGCAGCTTGGATAGCACTGAGCAGTTCTTC. Full variable domain (outside the CDR3, taken from reference TRBV5-8 and TRBJ2-1): EAGVTQSPTHLIKTRGQQATLRCSPISGHTSVYWYQQALGLGLQFLLWYDEGEERNRGNFPPRFSGRQFPNYSSELNVNALELEDSALYLCASSLDSTEQFFGPGTRLTVL.

This clonotype was seen a few times. The chain is built from TRBV29-1 and TRBJ2-3; 10 bases are a match to TRBD2. Trimming at V came to 5 bases and at J to 5 bases, leaving 10 bases not matched to a gene. Germline assignment: CDR1 SQVTM and CDR2 ANQGSEA. CDR3 length: 15 amino acids. The CDR3 sequence: CSVNRIAGGGDTQYF. CDR3 coding DNA: TGCAGCGTTAACCGTATAGCGGGAGGAGGAGATACGCAGTATTTT.

V is TRBV28 and J is TRBJ1-5, with 7 bases identical to TRBD1. The germline V gene has CDR1 MDHEN and CDR2 SYDVKM. This CDR3 spans 14 amino acids. Germline trimming cut 5 bases from V and 5 bases from J; bases unmatched to any gene: 6. The CDR3 protein is CASSADRRDQPQHF. The CDR3 nucleotides are TGTGCCAGCAGTGCGGACAGGAGGGATCAGCCCCAGCATTTT.

In its sample, this clonotype was seen a few times. The chain's CDR3 is CSAGVAGSTDTQYF. CDR3 DNA: TGCAGTGCAGGGGTAGCGGGCAGCACAGATACGCAGTATTTT. The chain uses TRBV20-1 and TRBJ2-3, with 7 bases identical to TRBD2. The CDR3 covers 14 residues. Germline V gene data show CDR1 as DFQATT and CDR2 as SNEGSKA (reference sequence). The ends lost 6 bases at V and 0 bases at J; junction bases unmatched: 6.

This clonotype was found a few times. The CDR3 region is CSAPEPLAGGHEQYF. CDR3 nucleotides: TGCAGTGCTCCGGAGCCCCTAGCGGGAGGCCACGAGCAGTACTTC. The chain is built from TRBV20-1 and TRBJ2-7; 11 positions match TRBD2. Germline V CDR1 and CDR2: DFQATT, SNEGSKA (reference sequence). Trimming removed 5 bases from V and 5 bases from J; junction bases left unmatched: 11. The CDR3 length is 15 residues.

This clonotype came up many times. This chain connects TRBV4-1 to TRBJ1-2; D gene uncertain. V lost 1 base and J 4 bases, leaving 13 bases between the germline ends. The CDR3 runs to 15 residues. From germline, CDR1 is MGHRA and CDR2 YSYEKL. This chain's CDR3 is CASSQGPRSTYGYTF. The CDR3 DNA follows: TGCGCCAGCAGCCAAGGTCCCAGGAGCACCTATGGCTACACCTTC.

This clonotype has just a few counts. This chain uses TRBV9 with TRBJ1-6; 7 bases are shared with TRBD1. Per the germline V gene, CDR1 is SGDLS and CDR2 is YYNGEE. This CDR3 comprises 15 residues. The V segment lost 1 base and the J segment 5 bases; nucleotides outside the gene matches: 3. The CDR3 sequence is CASSVRQGDNSPLHF. In DNA form, the CDR3 reads TGTGCCAGCAGCGTAAGACAGGGAGATAATTCACCCCTCCACTTT. Looking up the rest from reference TRBV9 and TRBJ1-6 gives the full variable domain: DSGVTQTPKHLITATGQRVTLRCSPRSGDLSVYWYQQSLDQGLQFLIQYYNGEERAKGNILERFSAQQFPDLHSELNLSSLELGDSALYFCASSVRQGDNSPLHFGNGTRLTVT.

The chain employs TRBV28 and TRBJ2-4; tentative D call: TRBD2 (5 bases). Looked up from germline, CDR1 is MDHEN and CDR2 is SYDVKM. The CDR3 covers 21 residues. V lost 5 bases and J lost 0, with 29 bases in between. The CDR3 DNA is TGTGCCAGCAGTCTCCTGCGGGTGGGTGGCTCCGGCAATATAGCCAAAAACATTCAGTACTTC. This gives the protein CASSLLRVGGSGNIAKNIQYF.

The chain links TRBV6-5 to TRBJ2-7; TRBD2 matches at 7 bases. Germline CDR1 reads MNHEY; CDR2 reads SVGAGI. The ends lost 6 bases at V and 7 bases at J; junction bases unmatched: 6. The CDR3 sequence is 12 residues long. The CDR3 nucleotides read TGTGCCAGCAGCCGAGTGGGGGGGGAGCAGTACTTC. Translating it yields CASSRVGGEQYF.

V is TRBV7-8 and J is TRBJ1-1; D remains unclear. Germline V lookup: CDR1 SGHVS, CDR2 FQNEAQ. The CDR3 extends over 13 amino acids. Trimming shortened V by 5 bases and J by 10 bases, and 17 bases separated the two germline ends. CDR3 sequence (DNA): TGTGCCAGCAGCCTACGATCGACCGGGAGAGCTTTCTTT. It encodes CASSLRSTGRAFF.

This clonotype has a handful of counts. V usage is TRBV7-8 and J usage is TRBJ2-7; D is possibly TRBD1 or TRBD2 (5 bases each). The CDR3 has 14 amino acids. V was cut by 8 bases and J by 2 bases, with 16 bases left in between. Germline V gene sequence: CDR1 SGHVS, CDR2 FQNEAQ. Here the CDR3 DNA reads TGTGCCAGCTCCTCGAATAGGGACCCCTACGAGCAGTACTTC. The encoded protein is CASSSNRDPYEQYF.

This clonotype was seen a handful of times. V gene TRBV4-3 combines with J gene TRBJ1-5; D is undetermined. The CDR3 runs to 15 residues. Germline CDR1 reads LGHNA; CDR2 reads YSLEER. The V end lost 3 bases, the J end lost 0 bases, and 9 bases lay between the germline ends. In DNA form, the CDR3 reads TGCGCCAGCAGCCAGGCCCATTATAGCAATCAGCCCCAGCATTTT. Encoded protein: CASSQAHYSNQPQHF.

The chain combines TRBV20-1 with TRBJ2-5; 10 nucleotides align to TRBD1. The germline CDR1 and CDR2 sequences are DFQATT and SNEGSKA (reference sequence). This CDR3 contains 13 residues. The CDR3 loop reads CSAWGQGLETQYF. CDR3 DNA: TGCAGCGCCTGGGGACAGGGGCTGGAGACCCAGTACTTC.

The chain carries TRBV12-3 or TRBV12-4 and TRBJ2-5, with 9 bases that match TRBD2. The V segment lost 9 bases and the J segment 1 base; nucleotides outside the gene matches: 9. The length of the CDR3 is 15 residues. The CDR3 bases are TGTGCCAGTACGCGGCGGGAGGGCCCCCAAGAGACCCAGTACTTC. Encoded protein: CASTRREGPQETQYF.

This clonotype was counted many times. Sequence at one end of the junction differs from germline and may be a read error. The chain is built from TRBV7-7 and TRBJ1-4; no definite D call. The CDR3 runs to 18 residues. Germline V gene lookup returns CDR1 SSHAT and CDR2 FNYEAQ (reference sequence). CDR3 residues: CASSLAKTEFALNEKLFF. Here the CDR3 DNA reads TGTGCTAGCAGCTTAGCGAAGACGGAGTTCGCGTTAAATGAAAAACTGTTTTTT.

This chain joins TRBV10-3 and TRBJ1-1; weak D call: TRBD1 (5 bases). CDR1 and CDR2 from the germline V gene are ENHRY and SYGVKD. The CDR3 sequence is 13 residues long. V was shortened by 4 bases and J by 1 base, with 7 bases between the two germline ends. The CDR3 bases are TGTGCCATCAGTGCGACAGAGAACACTGAAGCTTTCTTT. This sequence encodes CAISATENTEAFF.

This clonotype has only a few counts. One junction end does not reproduce the germline sequence, and a read error may be involved. The chain combines TRBV7-7 with TRBJ2-2; 11 bases fit TRBD2. This CDR3 comprises 16 residues. Germline lookup yields CDR1 SSHAT and CDR2 FNYEAQ (reference sequence). CDR3 in amino acids: CASSLTSGIGNGELFF. The CDR3 nucleotides are TGTGCTAGCAGCTTGACTAGCGGGATCGGTAACGGGGAGCTGTTTTTT.

The V and J genes are TRBV20-1 and TRBJ2-1; D unclear. This CDR3 has 12 residues. Germline CDR1 reads DFQATT; CDR2 reads SNEGSKA (reference sequence). The ends were cut back, 4 bases at V and 10 bases at J, with 14 bases in the middle. In DNA form, the CDR3 reads TGCAGTGCTAATGGGGAAGGAAACGAGCAGTTCTTC. Protein sequence: CSANGEGNEQFF.